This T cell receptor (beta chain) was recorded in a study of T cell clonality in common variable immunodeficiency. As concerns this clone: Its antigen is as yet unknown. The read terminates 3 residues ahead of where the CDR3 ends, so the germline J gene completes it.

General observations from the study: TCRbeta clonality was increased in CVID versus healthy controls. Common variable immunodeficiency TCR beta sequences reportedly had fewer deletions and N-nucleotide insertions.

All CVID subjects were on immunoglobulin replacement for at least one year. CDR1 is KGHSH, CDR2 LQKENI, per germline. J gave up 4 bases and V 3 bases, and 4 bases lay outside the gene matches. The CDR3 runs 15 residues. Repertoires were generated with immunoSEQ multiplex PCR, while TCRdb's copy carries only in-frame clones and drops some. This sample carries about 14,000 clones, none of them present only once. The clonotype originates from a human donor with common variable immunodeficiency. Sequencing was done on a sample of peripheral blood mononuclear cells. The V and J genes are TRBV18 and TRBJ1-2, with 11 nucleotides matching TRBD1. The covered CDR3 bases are TGTGCCAGCTCACCTGGGACAGGGGGTCTCTATGGC. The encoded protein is CASSPGTGGLYG. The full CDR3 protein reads CASSPGTGGLYGYTF.